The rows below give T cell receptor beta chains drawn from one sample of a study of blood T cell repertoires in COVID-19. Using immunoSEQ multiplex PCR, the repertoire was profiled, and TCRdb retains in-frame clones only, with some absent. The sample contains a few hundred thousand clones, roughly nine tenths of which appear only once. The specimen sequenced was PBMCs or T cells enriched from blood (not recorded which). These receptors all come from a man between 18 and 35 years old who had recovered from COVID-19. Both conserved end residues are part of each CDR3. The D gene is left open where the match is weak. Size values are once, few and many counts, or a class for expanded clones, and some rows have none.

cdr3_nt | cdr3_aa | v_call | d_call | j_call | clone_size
TGCGCCAGCAGCCAAGCATTATCGGACAGGGGGAACGAGCAGTACTTC | CASSQALSDRGNEQYF | TRBV4-1 | TRBD1 | TRBJ2-7 | .
TGTGCCAGCAGTCGACTAGCGGGGAACACCGGGGAGCTGTTTTTT | CASSRLAGNTGELFF | TRBV27 | TRBD2 | TRBJ2-2 | .
TGTGCCAGCAGCTTGGCCTCGGCTCAAGCGCAGCAGTATTTT | CASSLASAQAQQYF | TRBV5-4 | . | TRBJ2-3 | .
TGCGCCAGCAGGGTAAAACAGGGGATAGAAGCAAGTGATCAGCCCCAGCATTTT | CASRVKQGIEASDQPQHF | TRBV4-1 | TRBD1 | TRBJ1-5 | .
TGTGCCAGCTCACCAACAGGGTCTGAGAAGTTTTTT | CASSPTGSEKFF | TRBV18 | . | TRBJ2-3 | .
TGTGCCAGTTCCGGGGAGTACTATGGCTACACCTTC | CASSGEYYGYTF | TRBV19 | . | TRBJ1-2 | .
TGTGCCAGCAGCGATAACAGAGACCTCTCTGGAAACACCATATATTTT | CASSDNRDLSGNTIYF | TRBV9 | . | TRBJ1-3 | few
TGTGCCAGCAGCACCCGTCCGACTAGCCGGTTGTACTTC | CASSTRPTSRLYF | TRBV12-3/TRBV12-4 | TRBD2 | TRBJ2-7 | .
TGTGCCAGCAGCTTAGGAGGGACAGACTTTTATAGCAATCAGCCCCAGCATTTT | CASSLGGTDFYSNQPQHF | TRBV7-4 | TRBD1 | TRBJ1-5 | .
TGTGCCAGCAGTTACTCGATCGGCGGAATATTCGAAGCTTTCTTT | CASSYSIGGIFEAFF | TRBV6-5 | . | TRBJ1-1 | .
TGTGCCATGGGCAGGGTAGGTACTGAAGCTTTCTTT | CAMGRVGTEAFF | TRBV5-4 | . | TRBJ1-1 | .
TGTGCCAGCAGCCGTGAGGGTGAAGCTTTCTTT | CASSREGEAFF | TRBV5-6 | . | TRBJ1-1 | .
TGTGCCAGCAGCCTAATGAGCCGGGACAAGGCTTTCTTT | CASSLMSRDKAFF | TRBV14 | . | TRBJ1-1 | .
TGTGCCAGCAGTTCTGTCCCGAACACTGAAGCTTTCTTT | CASSSVPNTEAFF | TRBV12-3/TRBV12-4 | . | TRBJ1-1 | .
TGCGCCAGCAGCCAAGACGGGTCCCTGACGAGGGAGCAGTTCTTC | CASSQDGSLTREQFF | TRBV4-1 | . | TRBJ2-1 | once
TGCGCCAGCAGCAAAGAAGGGACAGGGGGCGTGAGAACCGGGGAGCTGTTTTTT | CASSKEGTGGVRTGELFF | TRBV4-3 | TRBD1 | TRBJ2-2 | .
TGTGCCAGCAGCTTGCGGTCCAGGGGTAATGAAAAACTGTTTTTT | CASSLRSRGNEKLFF | TRBV7-2 | . | TRBJ1-4 | .
TGTGCCAGCAGTTCTCTAGCGGGGGGTTACAATGAGCAGTTCTTC | CASSSLAGGYNEQFF | TRBV2 | TRBD2 | TRBJ2-1 | .
TGTGCCAGCAGCCACAGGGGTTTGGGTAGCAATCAGCCCCAGCATTTT | CASSHRGLGSNQPQHF | TRBV7-9 | TRBD1 | TRBJ1-5 | .
TGTGCCAGTGCGACAGGCCGGAACACTGAAGCTTTCTTT | CASATGRNTEAFF | TRBV2 | . | TRBJ1-1 | .
TGTGCCAGCAGTGACTCGTCCGGGACAAGGGCGCACAATGAGCAGTTCTTC | CASSDSSGTRAHNEQFF | TRBV6-4 | . | TRBJ2-1 | .
TGCGCCAGCAGCTTGATCGGGAATCTGAACACTGAAGCTTTCTTT | CASSLIGNLNTEAFF | TRBV5-1 | . | TRBJ1-1 | .
TGCGCCAGCAGCCGAGGGGGACAGGGCTCCTACGAGCAGTACTTC | CASSRGGQGSYEQYF | TRBV4-3 | TRBD1 | TRBJ2-7 | .
TGTGCCAGCAAAGGGGCTGGAAACACCATATATTTT | CASKGAGNTIYF | TRBV21-1 | . | TRBJ1-3 | few
TGTGCCAGCAGTGCTCGAGGGGGACCAGGAACTAATGAAAAACTGTTTTTT | CASSARGGPGTNEKLFF | TRBV6-1 | . | TRBJ1-4 | .
TGTGCCAGCAGCTTCAAAGCGGGAAGGGGTGAGCAGTTCTTC | CASSFKAGRGEQFF | TRBV7-3 | TRBD2 | TRBJ2-1 | .
TGCGCCAGCAGCCTTGCTAGCGGGGGGTACAATGAGCAGTTCTTC | CASSLASGGYNEQFF | TRBV5-1 | TRBD2 | TRBJ2-1 | once
TGTGCCAGCAGTCCAGGACAATTCCAGCAGCCCCAGCATTTT | CASSPGQFQQPQHF | TRBV27 | . | TRBJ1-5 | few
TGCGCCAGCAGCTCGTCGTCTAGCGGGGGCCCGAGCGAGCAGTACTTC | CASSSSSSGGPSEQYF | TRBV5-1 | TRBD2 | TRBJ2-7 | .
TGTGCCAGCTCGCGGACAAATACTAACTATGGCTACACCTTC | CASSRTNTNYGYTF | TRBV18 | . | TRBJ1-2 | .
TGTGCCAGCTTAATTGACAACTCCTACGAGCAGTACTTC | CASLIDNSYEQYF | TRBV2 | . | TRBJ2-7 | .
TGTGCCAGTGTGGACATAAATGAAAAACTGTTTTTT | CASVDINEKLFF | TRBV19 | . | TRBJ1-4 | .
TGTGCCAGCAGCGTACGGGACAGGGCGTACAATGAGCAGTTCTTC | CASSVRDRAYNEQFF | TRBV9 | TRBD1 | TRBJ2-1 | .
TGTGCCAGCAGTTTATTAGGTCTAGCGGGAGGGCTCGTGAATGAGCAGTTCTTC | CASSLLGLAGGLVNEQFF | TRBV28 | TRBD2 | TRBJ2-1 | .
TGCGCCAGCAGCTTAGGTTCAGGGTCGGAGACCCAGTACTTC | CASSLGSGSETQYF | TRBV5-1 | . | TRBJ2-5 | .
TGTGCCACCAGCAGAGGGACAGGGGCTGCCGGGGAGCTGTTTTTT | CATSRGTGAAGELFF | TRBV15 | TRBD1 | TRBJ2-2 | .
TGTGCCACCGAAGGGACTAGCGGACTCTACGAGCAGTACTTC | CATEGTSGLYEQYF | TRBV6-6 | TRBD2 | TRBJ2-7 | .
TGTGCCAGCAGTCAGTCGGGGGTCTATGGCTACACCTTC | CASSQSGVYGYTF | TRBV5-5 | . | TRBJ1-2 | .
TGTGCCAGCAGTTACACAGGGGCTGGAAACACCATATATTTT | CASSYTGAGNTIYF | TRBV6-5 | TRBD1 | TRBJ1-3 | once
TGTGCCAGCAGCTTGGTGGGCTCACGCCAGCCCCAGCATTTT | CASSLVGSRQPQHF | TRBV5-6 | . | TRBJ1-5 | .
TGCGCCAGCAGCAGGGGAGGGGACAGGGCCTTCAATGAGCAGTTCTTC | CASSRGGDRAFNEQFF | TRBV5-1 | TRBD1 | TRBJ2-1 | .